One and the same sample provided the 9 T cell receptor beta chains below, sequenced in a study of blood T cell repertoires in COVID-19 (dated by TCRdb to 2020 to 2021). Library prep was done by the immunoSEQ multiplex PCR assay. Drawn from immuneACCESS, this table holds only the in-frame rearrangements with V and J called that TCRdb kept. Clones are partly lost; checked studies trace under half to an unresolved V gene and leave the rest unexplained. Counted in this sample were about 98,000 clones; roughly 82% of them appeared once. Around 4% of the sample goes to the ten largest clones. Sequencing was performed on peripheral blood. Receptors were obtained from a human donor in a cohort sampled during active COVID-19.

This clone showed up just once. The chain joins TRBV2 to TRBJ2-7, with 7 bases aligning to TRBD2. CDR1 and CDR2 (germline): SNHLY, FYNNEI. With V trimmed by 6 bases and J by 5 bases, 16 bases remained unmatched. The CDR3 spans 16 residues. Written as DNA, the CDR3 is TGTGCCAGCAGAGCTTCCTCCTGGGGGGGATTAGACGAGCAGTACTTC. Amino acids: CASRASSWGGLDEQYF.

This sequence joins TRBV7-2 and TRBJ2-5, with D perhaps TRBD1 (5 bases). This CDR3 has 14 amino acids. Germline-derived CDR1 and CDR2 are SGHTA and FQGNSA. V lost 0 bases to trimming and J lost 5 bases, with 10 bases between them. The DNA for the CDR3 is TGTGCCAGCAGCTTAGCAGGGGTGGGCGAGACCCAGTACTTC. Translated, it gives CASSLAGVGETQYF.

This clone appeared a few times. The gene calls are TRBV7-6 and TRBJ1-6, with 11 nucleotides matching TRBD1. With 4 bases clipped from V and 8 bases from J, the junction kept 4 bases outside the gene matches. This CDR3 region has 15 residues. Per germline, CDR1 SGHVS and CDR2 FNYEAQ. The chain's CDR3 is CASSWRTGGDSPLHF. DNA for the CDR3: TGTGCCAGCAGCTGGAGGACAGGGGGCGATTCACCCCTCCACTTT.

In its sample, this clone was seen once. The rearrangement links TRBV27 to TRBJ2-3; 10 bases align to TRBD2. The V and J ends lost 7 bases and 3 bases, in that order; junction bases with no gene match: 7. Germline loops: CDR1 MNHEY, CDR2 SMNVEV (reference sequence). The CDR3 covers 15 residues. The CDR3: CASTLGTSVTDTQYF. The DNA of the CDR3 is TGTGCCAGCACCCTCGGGACTAGCGTGACAGATACGCAGTATTTT.

The chain joins TRBV19 to TRBJ2-5; 7 bases match TRBD1. V was pared by 5 bases and J by 7 bases, with 7 bases of the junction left unmatched. CDR3 size: 13 residues. Per germline, CDR1 LNHDA and CDR2 SQIVND (reference sequence). The CDR3 DNA reads as TGTGCCAGTAGTCCGACAGGGCAGGGGACCCAGTACTTC. Translating gives CASSPTGQGTQYF.

CDR3 residues: CASSASLASYEQYF. The CDR3 DNA sequence: TGCGCCAGCAGCGCGAGTCTGGCTAGCTACGAGCAGTACTTC. This chain connects TRBV5-1 to TRBJ2-7; D is unresolved. This CDR3 region has 14 residues. The V gene lost 4 bases and the J gene lost 3 bases, with 14 bases spanning the gap. Germline V CDR1 and CDR2: SGHRS, YFSETQ.

The chain has TRBV7-9 and TRBJ2-3; D is perhaps TRBD2 (5 bases). The germline V and J ends were trimmed by 4 bases and 4 bases, with 15 bases remaining between them. The CDR3 is 15 residues long. Germline-derived CDR1 and CDR2 are SEHNR and FQNEAQ (reference sequence). The CDR3 loop reads CASSSGPGSADTQYF. CDR3 nucleotides: TGTGCCAGCAGCTCAGGCCCGGGGAGCGCAGATACGCAGTATTTT.

The gene calls are TRBV4-3 and TRBJ2-1, with TRBD2 identical over 14 bases. V was clipped by 4 bases and J by 8 bases; unmatched bases: 7. CDR3 length: 16 residues. The germline CDR1 and CDR2 sequences are LGHNA and YSLEER. The CDR3 loop reads CASSPSTSGGAHEQFF. As DNA, the CDR3 is TGCGCCAGCAGCCCGTCGACTAGCGGGGGGGCCCATGAGCAGTTCTTC.

This clone was recorded only once. Other DNA sequences in the sample encode the same CDR3. V usage is TRBV11-3 and J usage is TRBJ2-3; 10 positions agree with TRBD2. Germline V gene sequence: CDR1 SGHNT, CDR2 YENEEA. Trimming took 3 bases from V and 1 from J; bases not matched to a gene: 7. The CDR3 sequence is 17 residues long. CDR3 sequence reads: CASSFSSGGAGTDTQYF. The CDR3 DNA reads as TGTGCCAGCAGCTTCTCGAGCGGGGGGGCGGGCACAGATACGCAGTATTTT.